This TCR beta chain was sequenced for a study of blood T cell repertoires in COVID-19. Across the whole study: The samples span acute and convalescent COVID-19 from the United States, Italy and Spain. In each case, the material was cDNA or gDNA derived from T cells, B-cell-depleted T cells, or PBMCs.

Germline V gene data show CDR1 as SGHTA and CDR2 as FQGNSA. V lost 5 bases and J lost 4; bases outside the gene matches: 5. The CDR3 is made up of 15 amino acids. Original methodology: Amplified reference gene primers provided the basis for estimating nucleated cell counts. The assay was immunoSEQ multiplex PCR, and TCRdb's table has in-frame clones only and misses some. The V and J calls and the clone size are those of that table, but D and trimming were determined from the DNA. The sample has hundreds of thousands of clones; over 75% are singletons. V gene TRBV7-2 combines with J gene TRBJ2-3; the match to TRBD1 covers 11 bases. The sequenced sample was peripheral blood. The sequence derives from a woman in her 50s who had recovered from COVID-19. CDR3 DNA: TGTGCCAGCAGCCGGGACAGGGGGTGGGCAGATACGCAGTATTTT. This encodes CASSRDRGWADTQYF.